These 6 T cell receptor beta chains were all obtained from the same sample, sequenced in a study of blood T cell repertoires in COVID-19. Data came from immunoSEQ multiplex PCR; TCRdb stores just in-frame clones and leaves some out. The sample records 99,000 or so clones, approximately 80% being singletons. Sequencing was performed on peripheral blood. These TCRs come from a woman aged 80 or over with acute or convalescent COVID-19.

This CDR3 reads CASSVSRYALSDYGYTF. DNA for the CDR3: TGTGCCAGCAGCGTGTCAAGATACGCCCTAAGTGACTATGGCTACACCTTC. J is TRBJ1-2 and V is TRBV9; D unresolved. The germline V gene has CDR1 SGDLS and CDR2 YYNGEE. This CDR3 has 17 residues. V was trimmed by 2 bases and J by 3 bases, leaving 20 bases between them.

This chain connects TRBV7-2 to TRBJ1-6; 9 nucleotides agree with TRBD1. V lost 2 bases and J lost 8; bases outside the gene matches: 4. The CDR3 is 15 residues long. The germline gives CDR1 SGHTA, CDR2 FQGNSA. CDR3 bases: TGTGCCAGCAGCTTAACGGACAGGGGATATTCACCCCTCCACTTT. This gives the protein CASSLTDRGYSPLHF.

This rearrangement joins TRBV5-4 to TRBJ2-2; TRBD1 matches at 11 bases. The CDR3 loop spans 16 amino acids. Unmatched junction bases numbered 2, after V lost 0 bases and J lost 4 bases. Germline V lookup: CDR1 SGHNT, CDR2 YYREEE (reference sequence). The DNA for the CDR3 is TGTGCCAGCAGCTTGGGGACAGGGGGCCGCACCGGGGAGCTGTTTTTT. This translates into CASSLGTGGRTGELFF.

This chain's CDR3 is CASSGGGVGQPQHF. CDR3 DNA sequence: TGTGCCAGCAGCGGAGGGGGCGTCGGTCAGCCCCAGCATTTT. The chain links TRBV9 to TRBJ1-5; 7 nucleotides match TRBD1. CDR1 is SGDLS and CDR2 is YYNGEE in the germline V gene. V shed 3 bases and J 6 bases; nucleotides not matched to a gene: 6. This CDR3 spans 14 amino acids. The whole variable domain, remainder taken from reference TRBV9 and TRBJ1-5, is DSGVTQTPKHLITATGQRVTLRCSPRSGDLSVYWYQQSLDQGLQFLIQYYNGEERAKGNILERFSAQQFPDLHSELNLSSLELGDSALYFCASSGGGVGQPQHFGDGTRLSIL.

This chain uses TRBV28 with TRBJ1-5; a weak D match, TRBD1 (6 bases). CDR3 length equals 13 residues. The V gene lost 7 bases and the J gene lost 6 bases, with 13 bases spanning the gap. Germline values: CDR1 MDHEN, CDR2 SYDVKM. CDR3 amino acids: CASKAQGGQPQHF. The CDR3 nucleotides read TGTGCCAGCAAAGCACAGGGCGGTCAGCCCCAGCATTTT.

This clone was detected only a few times. The chain employs TRBV5-1 and TRBJ2-5; 7 bases map to TRBD1. The CDR3 has 15 residues. Germline V gene sequence: CDR1 SGHRS, CDR2 YFSETQ. The V and J ends lost 3 bases and 0 bases, in that order; junction bases with no gene match: 5. The CDR3 coding sequence is TGCGCCAGCAGCTCCGGGACAGCCTACCAAGAGACCCAGTACTTC. This encodes CASSSGTAYQETQYF.